The present TCR beta chain was sequenced within a study of T cell changes during pregnancy in multiple sclerosis. Only in-frame clones appear in the TCRdb table, and some are missing; sequencing was by immunoSEQ multiplex PCR. This sample has under 70,000 clones, with more than 80% found just once. This CDR3 contains 14 residues. The V and J ends lost 0 bases and 5 bases, in that order; junction bases with no gene match: 2. Germline CDR1 and CDR2: SGHRS and YFSETQ. The TCR originated in a female donor in good health, enrolled as a control in a pregnancy study. The chain combines TRBV5-1 with TRBJ2-1, with 7 bases fitting TRBD1. The sample here was CD4+ T cells from peripheral blood mononuclear cells, taken after pregnancy. CDR3 coding DNA: TGCGCCAGCAGCTTGGAGACAGGGCACAATGAGCAGTTCTTC. Translation gives CASSLETGHNEQFF.